This TCR beta chain was sequenced during a study of shared clonotypes between healthy human individuals. About the research overall: The study drew on a couple of women and three men aged 18 to 49 as donors. Notes on the study in general: Genetic and exposure-history diversity was limited by the few donors.

CDR3 length: 15 residues. The V gene's germline CDR1 is SGHTS and CDR2 YDEGEE. The trim removed 4 bases at V and 0 bases at J, leaving 2 bases unmatched. Unsorted PBMC DNA was run through sequencing on ten immunoSEQ deep assay plates. Per the original data handling: ImmunoSEQ output held junction-only sequences without quality scores, so filtering differed. The data were produced by immunoSEQ multiplex PCR, yet TCRdb's version contains in-frame clones alone and is incomplete. V, J and clone size were drawn from that table, and D and trimming were deduced from the DNA. The profile covers around 500,000 clones, with 65% to 80% appearing a single time and approximately 12% taken by the ten largest. Of note for this clone: Its matching antigen is unknown.

The receptor was derived from a woman between 40 and 50 years old in good health. Some clones in this sample may be carry-over from other donors' samples. The chain employs TRBV5-8 and TRBJ2-2, with 8 bases fitting TRBD2. The sample comprised PBMCs. CDR3 nucleotide sequence: TGTGCCAGCAGCGGACTAGCTACGAACACCGGGGAGCTGTTTTTT. It specifies CASSGLATNTGELFF.